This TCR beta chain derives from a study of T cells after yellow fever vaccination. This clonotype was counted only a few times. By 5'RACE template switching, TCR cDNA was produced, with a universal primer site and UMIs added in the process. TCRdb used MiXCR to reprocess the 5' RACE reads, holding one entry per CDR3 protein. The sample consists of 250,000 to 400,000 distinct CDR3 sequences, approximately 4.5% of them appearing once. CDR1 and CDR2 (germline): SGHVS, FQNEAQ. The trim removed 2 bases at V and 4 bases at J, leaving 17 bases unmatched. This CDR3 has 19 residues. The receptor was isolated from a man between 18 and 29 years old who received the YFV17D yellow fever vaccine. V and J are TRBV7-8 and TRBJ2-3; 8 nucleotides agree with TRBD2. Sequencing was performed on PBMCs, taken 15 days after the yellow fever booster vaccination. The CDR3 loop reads CASSLKEIAGRVLADTQYF. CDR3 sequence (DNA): TGTGCCAGCAGCTTAAAGGAGATAGCGGGGCGGGTATTGGCAGATACGCAGTATTTT.